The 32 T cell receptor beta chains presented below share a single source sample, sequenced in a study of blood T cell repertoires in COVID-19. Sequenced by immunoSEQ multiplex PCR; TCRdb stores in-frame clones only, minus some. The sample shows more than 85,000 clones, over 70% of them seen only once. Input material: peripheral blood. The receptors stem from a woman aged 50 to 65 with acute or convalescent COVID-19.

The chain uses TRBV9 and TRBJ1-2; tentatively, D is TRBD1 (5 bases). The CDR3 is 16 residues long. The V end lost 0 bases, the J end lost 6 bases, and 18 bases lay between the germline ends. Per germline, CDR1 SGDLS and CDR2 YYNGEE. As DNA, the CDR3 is TGTGCCAGCAGCGTAGTTGGCATGGGGGGGATCGATGGCTACACCTTC. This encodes CASSVVGMGGIDGYTF.

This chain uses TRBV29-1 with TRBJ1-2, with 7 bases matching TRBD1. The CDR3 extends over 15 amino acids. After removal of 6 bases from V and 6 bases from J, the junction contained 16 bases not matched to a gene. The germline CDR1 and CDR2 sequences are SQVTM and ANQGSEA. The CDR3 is CSVTGREGLNDGYTF. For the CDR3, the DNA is TGCAGCGTGACAGGGAGAGAGGGTCTGAACGATGGCTACACCTTC.

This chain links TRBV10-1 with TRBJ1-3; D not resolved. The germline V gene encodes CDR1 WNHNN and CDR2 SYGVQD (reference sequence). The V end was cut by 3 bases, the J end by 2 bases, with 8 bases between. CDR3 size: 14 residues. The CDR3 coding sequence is TGCGCCAGCAGTGATCCGGGAGCTGGAAACACCATATATTTT. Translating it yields CASSDPGAGNTIYF.

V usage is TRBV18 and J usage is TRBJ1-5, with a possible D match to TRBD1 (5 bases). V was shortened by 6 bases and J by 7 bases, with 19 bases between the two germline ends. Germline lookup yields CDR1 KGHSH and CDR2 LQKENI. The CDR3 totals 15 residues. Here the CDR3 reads CASSPPGVGSQPQHF. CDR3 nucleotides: TGTGCCAGCTCGCCGCCGGGGGTTGGCAGCCAGCCCCAGCATTTT.

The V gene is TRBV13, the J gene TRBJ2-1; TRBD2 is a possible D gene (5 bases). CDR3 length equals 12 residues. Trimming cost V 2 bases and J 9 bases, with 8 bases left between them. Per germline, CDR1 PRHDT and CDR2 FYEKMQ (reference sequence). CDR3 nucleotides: TGTGCCAGCAGCTTACGGGGATCTGAGCAGTTCTTC. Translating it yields CASSLRGSEQFF. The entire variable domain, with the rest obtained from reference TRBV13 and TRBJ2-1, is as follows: AAGVIQSPRHLIKEKRETATLKCYPIPRHDTVYWYQQGPGQDPQFLISFYEKMQSDKGSIPDRFSAQQFSDYHSELNMSSLELGDSALYFCASSLRGSEQFFGPGTRLTVL.

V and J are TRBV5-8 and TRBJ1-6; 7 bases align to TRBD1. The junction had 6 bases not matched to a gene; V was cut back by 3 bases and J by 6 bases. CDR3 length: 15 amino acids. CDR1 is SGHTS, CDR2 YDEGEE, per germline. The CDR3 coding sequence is TGTGCCAGCAGCTCACAGGGGCCTCCTAATTCACCCCTCCACTTT. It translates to CASSSQGPPNSPLHF.

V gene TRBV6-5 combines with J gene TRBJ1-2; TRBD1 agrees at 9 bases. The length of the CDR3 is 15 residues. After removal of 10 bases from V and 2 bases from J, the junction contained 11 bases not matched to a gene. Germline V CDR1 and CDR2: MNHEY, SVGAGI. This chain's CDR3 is CATQNRGTGNYGYTF. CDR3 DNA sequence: TGTGCCACCCAGAACCGCGGGACAGGGAACTATGGCTACACCTTC.

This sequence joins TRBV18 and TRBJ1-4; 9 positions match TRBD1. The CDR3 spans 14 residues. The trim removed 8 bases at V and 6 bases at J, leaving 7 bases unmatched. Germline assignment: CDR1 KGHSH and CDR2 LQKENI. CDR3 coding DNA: TGTGCCAGCACTTGGACAGGGGCGGATGAAAAACTGTTTTTT. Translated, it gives CASTWTGADEKLFF.

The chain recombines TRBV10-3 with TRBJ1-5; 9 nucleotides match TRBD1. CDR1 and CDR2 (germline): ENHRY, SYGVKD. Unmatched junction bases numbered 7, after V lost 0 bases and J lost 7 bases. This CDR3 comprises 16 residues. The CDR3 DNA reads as TGTGCCATCAGTGAGTCTGACAGGGGGGGTGGGCAGCCCCAGCATTTT. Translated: CAISESDRGGGQPQHF.

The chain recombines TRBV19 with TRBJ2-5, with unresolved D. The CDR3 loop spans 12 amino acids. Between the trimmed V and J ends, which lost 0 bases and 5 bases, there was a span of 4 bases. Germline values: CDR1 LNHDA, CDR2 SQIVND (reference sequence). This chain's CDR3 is CASSIDLETQYF. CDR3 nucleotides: TGTGCCAGTAGTATAGATCTTGAGACCCAGTACTTC.

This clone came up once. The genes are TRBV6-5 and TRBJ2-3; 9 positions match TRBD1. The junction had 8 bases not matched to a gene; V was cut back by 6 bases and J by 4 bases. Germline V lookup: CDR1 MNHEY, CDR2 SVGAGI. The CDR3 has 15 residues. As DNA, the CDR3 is TGTGCCAGCAGAGGACAGGGGATTATTGCAGATACGCAGTATTTT. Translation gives CASRGQGIIADTQYF.

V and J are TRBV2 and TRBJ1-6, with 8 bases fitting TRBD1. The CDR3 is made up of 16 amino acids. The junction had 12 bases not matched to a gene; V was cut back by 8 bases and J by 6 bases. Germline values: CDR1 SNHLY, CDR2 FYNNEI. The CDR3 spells CASLDRQGQSNSPLHF. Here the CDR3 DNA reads TGTGCCAGCTTGGACAGACAGGGGCAGAGTAATTCACCCCTCCACTTT.

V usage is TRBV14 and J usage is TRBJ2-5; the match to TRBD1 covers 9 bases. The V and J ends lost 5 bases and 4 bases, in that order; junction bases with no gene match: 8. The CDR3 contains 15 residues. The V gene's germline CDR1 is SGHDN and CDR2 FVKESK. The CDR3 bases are TGTGCCAGCAGCTTCCGGGACAGGGAATCAGAGACCCAGTACTTC. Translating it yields CASSFRDRESETQYF.

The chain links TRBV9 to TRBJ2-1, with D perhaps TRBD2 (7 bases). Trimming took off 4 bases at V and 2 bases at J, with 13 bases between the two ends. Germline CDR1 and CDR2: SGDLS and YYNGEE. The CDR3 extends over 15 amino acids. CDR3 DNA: TGTGCCAGCAGCTACGGGGGGCCCCCCTACAATGAGCAGTTCTTC. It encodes CASSYGGPPYNEQFF.

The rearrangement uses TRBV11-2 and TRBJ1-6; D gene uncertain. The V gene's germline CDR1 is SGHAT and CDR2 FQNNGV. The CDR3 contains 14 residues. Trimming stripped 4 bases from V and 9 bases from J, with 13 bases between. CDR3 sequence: CASSSPGVGSPLHF. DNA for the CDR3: TGTGCCAGCAGCTCCCCGGGAGTAGGTTCACCCCTCCACTTT.

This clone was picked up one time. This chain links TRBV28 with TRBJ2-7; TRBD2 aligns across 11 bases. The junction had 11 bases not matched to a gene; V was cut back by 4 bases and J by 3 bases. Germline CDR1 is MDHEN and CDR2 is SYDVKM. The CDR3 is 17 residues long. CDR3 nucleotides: TGTGCCAGCAGTTCGTCCGGAACCGGGACTAGCGGCTACGAGCAGTACTTC. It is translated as CASSSSGTGTSGYEQYF.

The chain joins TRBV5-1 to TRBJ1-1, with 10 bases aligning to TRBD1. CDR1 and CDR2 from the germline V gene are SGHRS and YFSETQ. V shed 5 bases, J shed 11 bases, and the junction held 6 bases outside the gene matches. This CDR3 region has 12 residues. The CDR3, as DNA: TGCGCCAGCAGACCTGGGACAGGGGATGCTTTCTTT. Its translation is CASRPGTGDAFF.

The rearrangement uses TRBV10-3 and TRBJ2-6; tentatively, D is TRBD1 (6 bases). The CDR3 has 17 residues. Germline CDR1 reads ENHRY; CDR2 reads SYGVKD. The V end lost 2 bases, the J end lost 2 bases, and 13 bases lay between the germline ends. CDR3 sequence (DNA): TGTGCCATCAGTGAGACGGGGACACGTACTGGGGCCAACGTCCTGACTTTC. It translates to CAISETGTRTGANVLTF.

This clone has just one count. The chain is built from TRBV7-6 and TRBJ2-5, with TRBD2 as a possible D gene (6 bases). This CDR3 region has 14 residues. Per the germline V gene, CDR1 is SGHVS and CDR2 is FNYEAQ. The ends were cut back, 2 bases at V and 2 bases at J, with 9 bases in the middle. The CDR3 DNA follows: TGTGCCAGCAGCTTAAATAGCGGACAAGAGACCCAGTACTTC. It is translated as CASSLNSGQETQYF.

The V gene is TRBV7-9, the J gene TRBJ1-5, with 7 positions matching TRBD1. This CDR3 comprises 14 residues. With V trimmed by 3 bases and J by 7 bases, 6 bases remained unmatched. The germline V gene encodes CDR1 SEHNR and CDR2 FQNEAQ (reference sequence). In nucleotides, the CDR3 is TGTGCCAGCAGCTTGACGACAGGGAGCCAGCCCCAGCATTTT. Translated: CASSLTTGSQPQHF.

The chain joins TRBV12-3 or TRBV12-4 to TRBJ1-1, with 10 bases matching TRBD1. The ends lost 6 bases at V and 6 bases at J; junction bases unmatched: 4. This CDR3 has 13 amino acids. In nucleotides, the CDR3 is TGTGCCAGCAGCCTGACAGGGGGCGCTGAAGCTTTCTTT. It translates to CASSLTGGAEAFF.

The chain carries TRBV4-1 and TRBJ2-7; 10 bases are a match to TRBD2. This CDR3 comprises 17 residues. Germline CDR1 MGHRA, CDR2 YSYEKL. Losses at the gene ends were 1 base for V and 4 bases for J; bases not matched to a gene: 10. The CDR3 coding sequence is TGCGCCAGCAGCCAAGGAGCGGGTCTAGCGGGGGAGTACGAGCAGTACTTC. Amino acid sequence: CASSQGAGLAGEYEQYF.

This chain's CDR3 is CASSQVDLVAYQPQHF. The CDR3 bases are TGCGCCAGCAGCCAAGTGGATTTGGTAGCCTATCAGCCCCAGCATTTT. The V call is TRBV4-1, the J call TRBJ1-5; D unclear. Germline CDR1 reads MGHRA; CDR2 reads YSYEKL. The CDR3 is 16 residues long. V was pared by 1 base and J by 5 bases, with 15 bases between.

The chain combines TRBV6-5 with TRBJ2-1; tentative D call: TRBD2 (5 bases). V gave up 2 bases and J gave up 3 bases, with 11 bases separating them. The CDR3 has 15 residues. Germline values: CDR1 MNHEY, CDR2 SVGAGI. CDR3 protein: CASSYKTINYNEQFF. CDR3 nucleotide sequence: TGTGCCAGCAGTTACAAGACTATCAACTACAATGAGCAGTTCTTC.

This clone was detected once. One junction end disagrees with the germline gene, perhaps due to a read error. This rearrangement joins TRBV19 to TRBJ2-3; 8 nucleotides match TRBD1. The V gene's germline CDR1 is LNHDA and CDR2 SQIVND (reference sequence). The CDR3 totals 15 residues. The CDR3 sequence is CASCIQGGRTDTQYF. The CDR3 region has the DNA TGTGCCAGTTGTATACAGGGGGGCAGAACAGATACGCAGTATTTT.

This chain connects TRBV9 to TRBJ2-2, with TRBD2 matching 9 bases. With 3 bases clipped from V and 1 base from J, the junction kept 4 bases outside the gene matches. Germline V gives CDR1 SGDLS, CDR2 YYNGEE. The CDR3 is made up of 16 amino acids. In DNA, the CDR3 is TGTGCCAGCAGCGGAAGCGGGGGGCAGAACACCGGGGAGCTGTTTTTT. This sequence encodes CASSGSGGQNTGELFF.

In DNA, the CDR3 is TGTGCCAGCAGTGATCTCGGAGCACAAGTTGGGTCACCCCTCCACTTT. Its protein is CASSDLGAQVGSPLHF. The chain couples TRBV6-1 to TRBJ1-6; D gene uncertain. The CDR3 extends over 16 amino acids. V was trimmed by 3 bases and J by 10 bases, leaving 19 bases between them. CDR1 is MNHNS and CDR2 is SASEGT in the germline V gene.

The CDR3 DNA reads TGTGCCAGCAGCGTGGGACAGCTCCCGGGTAGATCACCCCTCCACTTT. Translating gives CASSVGQLPGRSPLHF. The chain uses TRBV9 and TRBJ1-6; 7 bases fit TRBD1. This CDR3 contains 16 residues. V was pared by 2 bases and J by 10 bases, with 12 bases of the junction left unmatched. Per the germline V gene, CDR1 is SGDLS and CDR2 is YYNGEE.

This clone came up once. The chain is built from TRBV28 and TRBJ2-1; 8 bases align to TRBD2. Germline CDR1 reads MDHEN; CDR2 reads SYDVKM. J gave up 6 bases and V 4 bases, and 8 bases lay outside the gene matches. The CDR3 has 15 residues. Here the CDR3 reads CASSSPGGSVNEQFF. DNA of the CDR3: TGTGCCAGCAGTTCCCCGGGAGGGAGTGTCAATGAGCAGTTCTTC.

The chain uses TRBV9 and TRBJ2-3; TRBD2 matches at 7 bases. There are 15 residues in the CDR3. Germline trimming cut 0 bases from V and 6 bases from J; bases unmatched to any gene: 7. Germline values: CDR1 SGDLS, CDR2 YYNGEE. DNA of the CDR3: TGTGCCAGCAGCGTAGTACCGGGGGGAAAGGATACGCAGTATTTT. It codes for CASSVVPGGKDTQYF. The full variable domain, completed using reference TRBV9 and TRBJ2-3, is DSGVTQTPKHLITATGQRVTLRCSPRSGDLSVYWYQQSLDQGLQFLIQYYNGEERAKGNILERFSAQQFPDLHSELNLSSLELGDSALYFCASSVVPGGKDTQYFGPGTRLTVL.

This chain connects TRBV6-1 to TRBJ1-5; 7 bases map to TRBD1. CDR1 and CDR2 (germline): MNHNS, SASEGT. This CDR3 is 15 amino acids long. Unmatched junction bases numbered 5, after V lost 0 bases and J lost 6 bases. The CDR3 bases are TGTGCCAGCAGTGAAGCTGGAGGGGGCGGTCAGCCCCAGCATTTT. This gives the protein CASSEAGGGGQPQHF.

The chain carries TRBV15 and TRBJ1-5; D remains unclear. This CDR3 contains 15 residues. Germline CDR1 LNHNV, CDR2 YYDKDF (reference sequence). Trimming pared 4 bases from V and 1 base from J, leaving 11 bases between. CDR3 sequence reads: CATSIFRESNQPQHF. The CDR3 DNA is TGTGCCACCAGCATTTTTAGGGAGAGCAATCAGCCCCAGCATTTT.